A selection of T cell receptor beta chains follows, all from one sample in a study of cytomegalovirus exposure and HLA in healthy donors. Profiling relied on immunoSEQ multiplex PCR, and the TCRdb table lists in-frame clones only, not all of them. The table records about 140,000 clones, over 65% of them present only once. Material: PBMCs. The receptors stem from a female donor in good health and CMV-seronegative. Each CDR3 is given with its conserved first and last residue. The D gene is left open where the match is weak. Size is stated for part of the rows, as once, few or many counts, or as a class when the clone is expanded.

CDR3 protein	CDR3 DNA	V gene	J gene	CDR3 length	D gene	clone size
CASSLGIVATYEQYF	TGCGCCAGCAGCTTGGGAATTGTTGCAACCTACGAGCAGTACTTC	TRBV5-1	TRBJ2-7	15	.	.
CASSVMDRWLGYGYTF	TGTGCCAGCAGCGTAATGGACAGGTGGTTGGGCTATGGCTACACCTTC	TRBV9	TRBJ1-2	16	TRBD1	.
CASMNILSYNEQFF	TGTGCCAGTATGAACATCCTCTCCTACAATGAGCAGTTCTTC	TRBV19	TRBJ2-1	14	.	once
CASSILAGNTDTQYF	TGTGCCAGCAGCATTCTAGCGGGAAACACAGATACGCAGTATTTT	TRBV11-1	TRBJ2-3	15	TRBD2	.
CASSLVGGRGYTF	TGTGCCAGCAGCTTAGTAGGGGGCCGGGGCTACACCTTC	TRBV7-9	TRBJ1-2	13	TRBD1	.
CSVGRQGGPGELFF	TGCAGCGTGGGGAGACAGGGAGGTCCCGGGGAGCTGTTTTTT	TRBV29-1	TRBJ2-2	14	.	.
CASGGMGLGGYTF	TGTGCCTCCGGGGGGATGGGCCTCGGTGGCTACACCTTC	TRBV30	TRBJ1-2	13	.	.
CSIRQGYGYTF	TGCAGCATACGACAGGGTTATGGCTACACCTTC	TRBV20-1	TRBJ1-2	11	TRBD1	.
CASSPLRQGYGYTF	TGTGCCAGCAGCCCCCTTCGGCAGGGGTATGGCTACACCTTC	TRBV14	TRBJ1-2	14	.	.
CATSRDPGATDTQYF	TGTGCCACCAGCAGAGATCCAGGGGCCACAGATACGCAGTATTTT	TRBV15	TRBJ2-3	15	.	.
CASSQRNLEQFF	TGTGCCAGCAGCCAGAGGAACCTTGAGCAGTTCTTC	TRBV6-6	TRBJ2-1	12	.	.
CASSFLTGELFF	TGTGCCAGCAGCTTCCTCACCGGGGAGCTGTTTTTT	TRBV7-9	TRBJ2-2	12	.	.
CASSSDRGLPLHF	TGTGCCAGCAGCTCAGACCGCGGACTGCCCCTCCACTTT	TRBV7-3	TRBJ1-6	13	.	once
CARKQQILLDYEQYF	TGTGCCAGGAAACAACAGATCCTTTTAGACTACGAGCAGTACTTC	TRBV10-3	TRBJ2-7	15	.	.
CASSSLSDKLNQPQHF	TGTGCCAGCAGTTCCTTATCCGACAAACTCAATCAGCCCCAGCATTTT	TRBV28	TRBJ1-5	16	.	once
CASSRDRGSVGNQPQHF	TGTGCCAGTAGCCGGGACAGGGGGTCGGTCGGCAATCAGCCCCAGCATTTT	TRBV19	TRBJ1-5	17	TRBD1	.
CASSLVHAGMNTEAFF	TGTGCCAGCAGCTTGGTCCACGCAGGAATGAACACTGAAGCTTTCTTT	TRBV7-6	TRBJ1-1	16	.	.
CASSPREGLGNEQFF	TGTGCCAGCAGCCCTAGGGAGGGCCTGGGGAATGAGCAGTTCTTC	TRBV9	TRBJ2-1	15	TRBD2	once
CASERTGNQPQHF	TGTGCCAGTGAGCGGACAGGCAATCAGCCCCAGCATTTT	TRBV19	TRBJ1-5	13	.	.
CASSRQINQPQHF	TGTGCCAGTTCCCGACAGATTAATCAGCCCCAGCATTTT	TRBV2	TRBJ1-5	13	.	.
CAIGEVGNYGYTF	TGTGCCATCGGGGAGGTGGGTAACTATGGCTACACCTTC	TRBV10-3	TRBJ1-2	13	.	.
CASSLETGETNEQFF	TGCGCCAGCAGCTTGGAGACAGGGGAGACCAATGAGCAGTTCTTC	TRBV5-1	TRBJ2-1	15	TRBD1	.
CASSFSSSSRNLHEQYF	TGTGCCAGCAGCTTCTCCTCATCTAGTCGTAATCTCCACGAGCAGTACTTC	TRBV7-8	TRBJ2-7	17	.	.
CASSEQGPIRRGYTF	TGTGCCAGCAGTGAACAGGGCCCAATTCGGCGGGGCTACACCTTC	TRBV2	TRBJ1-2	15	.	few
CASSQQGAPGEAFF	TGCGCCAGCAGCCAACAGGGGGCGCCCGGTGAAGCTTTCTTT	TRBV5-1	TRBJ1-1	14	TRBD1	.
CASSVARIAGQKAFF	TGTGCCAGCAGCGTAGCCCGTATAGCGGGGCAGAAAGCTTTCTTT	TRBV9	TRBJ1-1	15	.	.
CASSLVQGNEQYF	TGCGCCAGCAGCTTGGTACAGGGTAACGAGCAGTACTTC	TRBV5-1	TRBJ2-7	13	.	.
CAWSLQGLAYEQYF	TGTGCCTGGAGTCTTCAAGGACTCGCCTACGAGCAGTACTTC	TRBV30	TRBJ2-7	14	.	.
CASSNLGREAFF	TGTGCCAGCAGTAACCTGGGGCGTGAAGCTTTCTTT	TRBV28	TRBJ1-1	12	.	few
CASSDPRVSGGYTGELFF	TGTGCCAGCAGTGATCCTAGGGTCAGCGGGGGGTACACCGGGGAGCTGTTTTTT	TRBV27	TRBJ2-2	18	TRBD2	few
CASSPPWAGTDTQYF	TGTGCCAGCAGTCCCCCGTGGGCAGGAACAGATACGCAGTATTTT	TRBV25-1	TRBJ2-3	15	.	.
CASSFPFTDTQYF	TGTGCCAGCAGTTTCCCTTTCACAGATACGCAGTATTTT	TRBV28	TRBJ2-3	13	.	.
CASGLVNPGTGNYGYTF	TGTGCTAGTGGTTTGGTAAATCCCGGGACAGGCAACTATGGCTACACCTTC	TRBV12-5	TRBJ1-2	17	TRBD1	.
CASRGDTLPNYGYTF	TGTGCCAGCAGGGGCGACACCCTACCTAACTATGGCTACACCTTC	TRBV2	TRBJ1-2	15	.	.
CASSSPQGKLAGANVLTF	TGTGCCAGCAGCTCGCCCCAGGGGAAGCTAGCTGGGGCCAACGTCCTGACTTTC	TRBV11-2	TRBJ2-6	18	.	.
CASSFDSPYEQYF	TGCGCCAGCAGCTTCGACAGTCCCTACGAGCAGTACTTC	TRBV5-1	TRBJ2-7	13	.	once
CASSSDRDSNTDTQYF	TGTGCCAGCAGCTCTGACCGGGACAGCAACACAGATACGCAGTATTTT	TRBV7-9	TRBJ2-3	16	TRBD1	.
CASSSTGTGIYEQYF	TGTGCCAGCAGTTCCACCGGGACAGGGATCTACGAGCAGTACTTC	TRBV6-5	TRBJ2-7	15	TRBD1	.
CASSEGQGYYQPQHF	TGTGCCAGCAGTGAGGGACAGGGATACTATCAGCCCCAGCATTTT	TRBV6-1	TRBJ1-5	15	TRBD1	.
CASSQTGTSGYEQYF	TGTGCCAGCAGCCAAACCGGGACTAGTGGGTACGAGCAGTACTTC	TRBV28	TRBJ2-7	15	TRBD2	.
CASSLNSGGTGELFF	TGTGCCAGCAGCTTGAATAGCGGGGGTACCGGGGAGCTGTTTTTT	TRBV11-1	TRBJ2-2	15	TRBD2	.
CASTLRGRGYNEQFF	TGTGCCAGCACCTTAAGAGGGAGGGGCTACAATGAGCAGTTCTTC	TRBV11-3	TRBJ2-1	15	TRBD2	.
CASTQAGAVQPQHF	TGTGCCAGTACTCAGGCAGGGGCTGTACAGCCCCAGCATTTT	TRBV19	TRBJ1-5	14	.	.
CASSLRSTGTNEQFF	TGTGCCAGCAGTTTAAGGTCCACAGGGACAAATGAGCAGTTCTTC	TRBV28	TRBJ2-1	15	.	.
CASSTDRGADTQYF	TGTGCCAGTAGTACTGACAGGGGGGCAGATACGCAGTATTTT	TRBV19	TRBJ2-3	14	TRBD1	.
CASSLWGAGTGVSYEQYF	TGCGCCAGCAGCTTGTGGGGAGCCGGGACAGGGGTCTCCTACGAGCAGTACTTC	TRBV5-1	TRBJ2-7	18	TRBD1	.
CATSGVVGTEAFF	TGTGCCACCTCAGGGGTGGTTGGCACTGAAGCTTTCTTT	TRBV6-5	TRBJ1-1	13	.	few
CASSSLTDYNSPLHF	TGCGCCAGCAGCTCCTTGACAGATTATAATTCACCCCTCCACTTT	TRBV5-1	TRBJ1-6	15	.	.
CASRGTSGIRNEQFF	TGCGCCAGCAGAGGGACTAGCGGGATAAGGAATGAGCAGTTCTTC	TRBV5-1	TRBJ2-1	15	TRBD2	.
CASSDWALAVLGNEQFF	TGTGCCAGCAGTGATTGGGCTCTAGCGGTGCTTGGCAATGAGCAGTTCTTC	TRBV2	TRBJ2-1	17	TRBD2	.
CASSGGETQYF	TGTGCCAGCAGTGGAGGGGAGACCCAGTACTTC	TRBV28	TRBJ2-5	11	.	.
CATTRGGRASYEQYF	TGTGCCACTACCAGGGGCGGGAGGGCCTCCTACGAGCAGTACTTC	TRBV10-3	TRBJ2-7	15	TRBD2	.
CASSRRLAGANEQFF	TGTGCCAGCAGCCGGCGACTAGCGGGGGCTAATGAGCAGTTCTTC	TRBV7-3	TRBJ2-1	15	TRBD2	.
CASSLTRTGRTGELFF	TGTGCCAGCAGCCTTACCCGGACAGGGCGGACCGGGGAGCTGTTTTTT	TRBV5-4	TRBJ2-2	16	TRBD1	.
CASSGTVSYNEQFF	TGTGCCAGCAGCGGGACAGTCTCCTACAATGAGCAGTTCTTC	TRBV5-4	TRBJ2-1	14	TRBD1	few
CASESQNDNEQFF	TGTGCCAGCGAGTCCCAAAACGACAATGAGCAGTTCTTC	TRBV6-5	TRBJ2-1	13	.	.